This passage covers 23 T cell receptor beta chains from one sample sequenced in a study of T cell changes during pregnancy in multiple sclerosis. TCRdb's table, derived via immunoSEQ multiplex PCR, lists solely in-frame clones and lacks some. The data hold roughly 100,000 clones, with roughly 89% observed a single time. The specimen comprised peripheral blood, sampled before pregnancy. These receptors all stem from a female donor with multiple sclerosis, enrolled in a pregnancy study.

The chain links TRBV18 to TRBJ1-4, with D hard to call. Per the germline V gene, CDR1 is KGHSH and CDR2 is LQKENI. With 2 bases removed from V and 7 bases from J, the gap between germline ends came to 5 bases. The CDR3 length is 12 residues. This CDR3 reads CASSPNLEKLFF. The CDR3 bases are TGTGCCAGCTCACCAAATCTTGAAAAACTGTTTTTT.

This chain uses TRBV4-1 with TRBJ2-4, with D possibly TRBD1 on 5 matching bases. Trimming shortened V by 0 bases and J by 9 bases, and 9 bases separated the two germline ends. Germline-derived CDR1 and CDR2 are MGHRA and YSYEKL. CDR3 length: 13 residues. CDR3 protein: CASSQDKGLIQYF. In nucleotides, the CDR3 is TGCGCCAGCAGCCAAGACAAGGGGCTCATTCAGTACTTC.

V and J are TRBV5-1 and TRBJ1-2; TRBD1 matches 9 bases. CDR1 is SGHRS, CDR2 YFSETQ, per germline. The V and J ends lost 0 bases and 5 bases, in that order; junction bases with no gene match: 2. The CDR3 totals 14 residues. The CDR3 protein is CASSLEDRGYGYTF. In DNA, the CDR3 is TGCGCCAGCAGCTTGGAGGACAGGGGTTATGGCTACACCTTC.

The gene calls are TRBV14 and TRBJ1-3; D possibly corresponds to TRBD1 (5 bases). Trimming took 4 bases from V and 0 from J, leaving 10 bases between them. The CDR3 loop spans 15 amino acids. CDR1 and CDR2 (germline): SGHDN, FVKESK. In nucleotides, the CDR3 is TGTGCCAGCAGCCCCAGGGTGAGCTCTGGAAACACCATATATTTT. This encodes CASSPRVSSGNTIYF.

The count of this clone is one. The rearrangement uses TRBV5-4 and TRBJ1-2, with 10 bases that match TRBD1. Germline CDR1 is SGHNT and CDR2 is YYREEE (reference sequence). The ends lost 0 bases at V and 0 bases at J; junction bases unmatched: 2. The CDR3 is 16 residues long. The CDR3 here is CASSLGGQGANYGYTF. CDR3 coding DNA: TGTGCCAGCAGCTTGGGAGGACAGGGGGCTAACTATGGCTACACCTTC.

The chain uses TRBV18 and TRBJ2-3; weak D call: TRBD2 (6 bases). Per the germline V gene, CDR1 is KGHSH and CDR2 is LQKENI. This CDR3 is built from 13 residues. The ends were cut back, 3 bases at V and 4 bases at J, with 8 bases in the middle. CDR3 DNA sequence: TGTGCCAGCTCACCCCGACTAGCAGATACGCAGTATTTT. Encoded protein: CASSPRLADTQYF.

The chain links TRBV7-2 to TRBJ2-1; 8 bases fit TRBD2. Germline V gene sequence: CDR1 SGHTA, CDR2 FQGNSA. The junction had 11 bases not matched to a gene; V was cut back by 0 bases and J by 10 bases. The CDR3 loop spans 16 amino acids. For the CDR3, the DNA is TGTGCCAGCAGCTTAGCGGCCAGCGGGGGTGCAAGGGAGCAGTTCTTC. It encodes CASSLAASGGAREQFF.

In DNA, the CDR3 is TGTGCCAGTAGTATAGGTCTAGCGGAGAGCACAGATACGCAGTATTTT. It specifies CASSIGLAESTDTQYF. This chain uses TRBV19 with TRBJ2-3; 7 bases are shared with TRBD2. The CDR3 is 16 amino acids. V shed 1 base and J 0 bases; nucleotides not matched to a gene: 4. Germline V gives CDR1 LNHDA, CDR2 SQIVND (reference sequence).

CDR3 sequence (DNA): TGTGCCAGCAGCGGCGACGGACTTACGCAGTATTTT. Translation: CASSGDGLTQYF. This chain joins TRBV2 and TRBJ2-3, with D possibly matching TRBD2 (5 bases). With 6 bases removed from V and 8 bases from J, the gap between germline ends came to 12 bases. The CDR3 runs 12 residues. CDR1 and CDR2 from the germline V gene are SNHLY and FYNNEI.

V and J are TRBV2 and TRBJ2-1; TRBD2 agrees at 9 bases. The CDR3 is 14 amino acids. J lost 9 bases, V lost 10 bases, and 13 bases had no gene match. Per germline, CDR1 SNHLY and CDR2 FYNNEI. CDR3 in amino acids: CAIQGRSGRPEQFF. DNA of the CDR3: TGTGCCATCCAGGGTAGGAGCGGGAGGCCTGAGCAGTTCTTC.

The chain recombines TRBV7-8 with TRBJ1-4, with a tentative D call TRBD1 (5 bases). The CDR3 is made up of 14 amino acids. Trimming pared 0 bases from V and 8 bases from J, leaving 10 bases between. The V gene's germline CDR1 is SGHVS and CDR2 FQNEAQ. Here the CDR3 DNA reads TGTGCCAGCAGCTTAGCAGGGGTCGGCGAAAAACTGTTTTTT. Translated, it gives CASSLAGVGEKLFF.

The table lists this clone with a few counts. This rearrangement joins TRBV4-1 to TRBJ2-7; tentative D call: TRBD1 (5 bases). Trimming pared 3 bases from V and 0 bases from J, leaving 9 bases between. This CDR3 comprises 14 residues. CDR1 is MGHRA, CDR2 YSYEKL, per germline. The CDR3 region is CASSQAGHSYEQYF. The CDR3 DNA follows: TGCGCCAGCAGCCAGGCAGGGCACTCCTACGAGCAGTACTTC.

The rearrangement links TRBV10-3 to TRBJ2-2; TRBD2 is a possible D gene (5 bases). The CDR3 totals 15 residues. Germline CDR1 is ENHRY and CDR2 is SYGVKD. Between the trimmed V and J ends, which lost 10 bases and 5 bases, there was a span of 20 bases. CDR3 in DNA: TGTGCCACCCGCCCTGCGGGTGGGTCGACCGGGGAGCTGTTTTTT. Translated, it gives CATRPAGGSTGELFF.

In DNA, the CDR3 is TGCGCCAGCAGCCAAGGACAGAGCAATCAGCCCCAGCATTTT. Translation: CASSQGQSNQPQHF. J is TRBJ1-5 and V is TRBV4-1; possible D gene TRBD1, 5 bases. V was cut by 1 base and J by 1 base, with 5 bases left in between. Per germline, CDR1 MGHRA and CDR2 YSYEKL. This CDR3 comprises 14 residues.

V gene TRBV2 combines with J gene TRBJ2-7; the D gene is possibly TRBD1 (5 bases). Germline-derived CDR1 and CDR2 are SNHLY and FYNNEI. The CDR3 extends over 15 amino acids. Trimming took off 4 bases at V and 2 bases at J, with 15 bases between the two ends. DNA of the CDR3: TGTGCCAGCAGTGGGGGCGACAAACCAACCTACGAGCAGTACTTC. Its protein product is CASSGGDKPTYEQYF.

The chain is built from TRBV9 and TRBJ2-2; possibly TRBD2 for D (7 bases). The germline gives CDR1 SGDLS, CDR2 YYNGEE. V lost 0 bases, J lost 12 bases, and 15 bases lay in between. This CDR3 spans 14 amino acids. The CDR3 DNA reads as TGTGCCAGCAGCGTAGGGGGGGGCGAGGGGAAGCTGTTTTTT. It specifies CASSVGGGEGKLFF.

The CDR3 DNA reads as TGTGCCTCCCTCCGACGAGGGAACACTGAAGCTTTCTTT. It specifies CASLRRGNTEAFF. The V gene is TRBV30, the J gene TRBJ1-1; unclear D gene. The CDR3 is 13 residues long. Germline-derived CDR1 and CDR2 are GTSNPN and SVGIG (reference sequence). With 7 bases removed from V and 1 base from J, the gap between germline ends came to 13 bases. Looking up the rest from reference TRBV30 and TRBJ1-1 gives the full variable domain: SQTIHQWPATLVQPVGSPLSLECTVEGTSNPNLYWYRQAAGRGLQLLFYSVGIGQISSEVPQNLSASRPQDRQFILSSKKLLLSDSGFYLCASLRRGNTEAFFGQGTRLTVV.

V is TRBV18 and J is TRBJ1-2, with 8 bases lining up with TRBD1. CDR1 is KGHSH and CDR2 is LQKENI in the germline V gene. CDR3 length: 14 amino acids. With V trimmed by 4 bases and J by 8 bases, 9 bases remained unmatched. The CDR3: CASSQGQGNRGYTF. The CDR3 bases are TGTGCCAGCTCACAAGGACAGGGAAATAGAGGCTACACCTTC. Full variable domain (remainder filled in from reference TRBV18 and TRBJ1-2): NAGVMQNPRHLVRRRGQEARLRCSPMKGHSHVYWYRQLPEEGLKFMVYLQKENIIDESGMPKERFSAEFPKEGPSILRIQQVVRGDSAAYFCASSQGQGNRGYTFGSGTRLTVV.

The rearrangement links TRBV18 to TRBJ2-2, with a weak D call TRBD2 (6 bases). The germline V gene encodes CDR1 KGHSH and CDR2 LQKENI. The CDR3 extends over 16 amino acids. V was cut by 3 bases and J by 1 base, with 12 bases left in between. The DNA for the CDR3 is TGTGCCAGCTCACCGGCGACTAGGGAGAACACCGGGGAGCTGTTTTTT. Translation: CASSPATRENTGELFF.

This chain connects TRBV19 to TRBJ1-4, with D possibly TRBD1 on 5 matching bases. CDR3 length equals 17 residues. V was clipped by 5 bases and J by 8 bases, with 24 bases between them. Germline V gene lookup returns CDR1 LNHDA and CDR2 SQIVND (reference sequence). This CDR3 reads CASSLQLFREAGEKLFF. Here the CDR3 DNA reads TGTGCCAGTAGTCTACAACTCTTCAGGGAGGCTGGGGAAAAACTGTTTTTT.

In nucleotides, the CDR3 is TGTGCCAGCAGCCCCGACAGGGGAGGGGCCACCGGGGAGCTGTTTTTT. Translating it yields CASSPDRGGATGELFF. This chain uses TRBV7-8 with TRBJ2-2; D perhaps matches TRBD1 (8 bases). The CDR3 has 16 amino acids. CDR1 SGHVS and CDR2 FQNEAQ come from the germline V gene. V lost 5 bases, J lost 4 bases, and 17 bases lay in between.

The V call is TRBV2, the J call TRBJ2-7, with TRBD1 matching over 8 bases. CDR3 length equals 14 residues. In germline, CDR1 is SNHLY, CDR2 FYNNEI. Trimming cost V 4 bases and J 5 bases; bases outside gene matches: 7. The DNA for the CDR3 is TGTGCCAGCAGTGGCAACAGGGGGTTCCACGAGCAGTACTTC. It translates to CASSGNRGFHEQYF. The full variable domain, with the rest looked up from reference TRBV2 and TRBJ2-7, is EPEVTQTPSHQVTQMGQEVILRCVPISNHLYFYWYRQILGQKVEFLVSFYNNEISEKSEIFDDQFSVERPDGSNFTLKIRSTKLEDSAMYFCASSGNRGFHEQYFGPGTRLTVT.

The V and J genes are TRBV18 and TRBJ1-1; weak D call: TRBD1 (6 bases). V dropped 2 bases and J dropped 1 base, with 11 bases sitting between them. Germline assignment: CDR1 KGHSH and CDR2 LQKENI. There are 15 residues in the CDR3. The CDR3 DNA is TGTGCCAGCTCACCAACGGGGGGCCAGAACACTGAAGCTTTCTTT. Protein: CASSPTGGQNTEAFF.